A selection of T cell receptor beta chains follows, all from one sample in a study of Graves' ophthalmopathy and Graves' hyperthyroidism. Using its own MiXCR run on the multiplex PCR reads, TCRdb lists one record per CDR3 protein. Counted here are approximately 330,000 distinct CDR3 sequences, roughly 16% occurring once; the ten biggest clones make up approximately 13%. Sequencing was done on a sample of peripheral blood. These receptors were taken from an adult man with Graves' ophthalmopathy. The CDR3 runs from the conserved cysteine through the conserved F or W. Each record gives: clone size, D gene, J gene, V gene, CDR3 DNA, CDR3 protein. The D gene is left open where the match is weak. Clone size appears in some rows only: once, few, many, or a class for an expanded clone.

>many|NA|TRBJ1-2|TRBV6-1
TGTGCCAGCAGTGAGGTCTGGGACGGCGGTGGCTACACCTTC
CASSEVWDGGGYTF
>many|TRBD1|TRBJ1-5|TRBV19
TGTGCCAGCCGGGGACAGGGGCAAGGGCCCCAGCATTTT
CASRGQGQGPQHF
>many|NA|TRBJ2-7|TRBV7-9
TGTGCCAGCAGCCCCGGGTCCCGAGATTCCTACGAGCAGTACTTC
CASSPGSRDSYEQYF
>NA|NA|TRBJ1-2|TRBV27
TGTGCCAGCAGTTTAGATTACCGGGGGAATGGCTACACCTTC
CASSLDYRGNGYTF
>once|NA|TRBJ2-2|TRBV6-1
TGTGCCAGCAGTCCCGCTTTCCGGTGGACCGGGGAGCTGTTTTTT
CASSPAFRWTGELFF
>NA|TRBD2|TRBJ2-2|TRBV12-3/TRBV12-4
TGTGCCAGCAGTCCCTGGGGACTAGCGGGAGCCGGGGAGCTGTTTTTT
CASSPWGLAGAGELFF
>NA|TRBD1|TRBJ1-1|TRBV6-1
TGTGCCAGCAGTGAATGGGTGGGACAGGGCGGGAGGAACACTGAAGCTTTCTTT
CASSEWVGQGGRNTEAFF
>many|NA|TRBJ1-5|TRBV6-1
TGTGCCAGCAGTGATCTTAATCAGCCCCAGCATTTT
CASSDLNQPQHF
>many|NA|TRBJ2-2|TRBV6-1
TGTGCCAGCAGTGAATTCGTGTTCTCGAACACCGGGGAGCTGTTTTTT
CASSEFVFSNTGELFF
>NA|NA|TRBJ1-6|TRBV6-1
TGTGCCAGCAGTGAACTTGCAGGGAGGAATTCACCCCTCCACTTT
CASSELAGRNSPLHF
>many|NA|TRBJ2-7|TRBV11-2
TGTGCCAGCAGTATAGCCGTCGGCGAGCAGTACTTC
CASSIAVGEQYF
>many|TRBD2|TRBJ2-7|TRBV5-1
TGCGCCAGCAGCTTGCAACTAGCGGGAGAGCACGAGCAGTACTTC
CASSLQLAGEHEQYF
>NA|TRBD1|TRBJ1-2|TRBV6-1
TGTGCCAGCAGTGGGGGACAGGGGGCCGACAGCGGCTATGGCTACACCTTC
CASSGGQGADSGYGYTF
>many|NA|TRBJ2-5|TRBV10-3
TGTGCCATCAGTGAGTCCGCCAGGGAGGCCAAAGAGACCCAGTACTTC
CAISESAREAKETQYF
>many|NA|TRBJ2-5|TRBV30
TGTGCCTGGAGTAAACAGTCAATCGAGACCCAGTACTTC
CAWSKQSIETQYF
>many|NA|TRBJ1-3|TRBV28
TGTGCCAGCAGCGATCCGACAGCCTCTGGAAACACCATATATTTT
CASSDPTASGNTIYF
>many|NA|TRBJ2-7|TRBV7-9
TGTGCCAGCAGCTTAGGGGCGGTCTCCTACGAGCAGTACTTC
CASSLGAVSYEQYF
>NA|NA|TRBJ2-7|TRBV2
TGTGCCAGCAGTATAGGGGTTCGGGGATACGAGCAGTACTTC
CASSIGVRGYEQYF
>many|NA|TRBJ2-2|TRBV18
TGTGCCAGCTCACCACCGGCGACATCCGGGGAGCTGTTTTTT
CASSPPATSGELFF
>many|NA|TRBJ2-7|TRBV14
TGTGCCAGCAGCCAAGATCTGACCAGGGCAGGCGAGCAGTACTTC
CASSQDLTRAGEQYF
>many|NA|TRBJ2-7|TRBV11-2
TGTGCCAGCAGCTTAGATTACGGGGCAGGCACCTACGAGCAGTACTTC
CASSLDYGAGTYEQYF
>many|TRBD1|TRBJ1-1|TRBV2
TGTGCCAGCATAGCGGACAGGGACTCTGAAGCTTTCTTT
CASIADRDSEAFF
>many|TRBD1|TRBJ1-2|TRBV7-9
TGTGCCAGCAGCCTGGACAGGGATATCTATGGCTACACCTTC
CASSLDRDIYGYTF
>many|NA|TRBJ1-2|TRBV5-5
TGTGCCAGCAGCCGGGGGCTTGACTATGGCTACACCTTC
CASSRGLDYGYTF
>many|NA|TRBJ1-1|TRBV29-1
TGCAGCGTTGAAGGTTGGGGGAACACTGAAGCTTTCTTT
CSVEGWGNTEAFF
>many|NA|TRBJ2-7|TRBV27
TGTGCCAGCAGTGCTAGGGGGGGAGCTTACGAGCAGTACTTC
CASSARGGAYEQYF
>many|TRBD2|TRBJ2-7|TRBV6-1
TGTGCCAGCAGAGGACTAGCGGGCTACGAGCAGTACTTC
CASRGLAGYEQYF
>NA|NA|TRBJ2-7|TRBV11-1
TGTGCCAGCAGCTTAGGAAGCAGCGCATCCTCCGAGCAGTACTTC
CASSLGSSASSEQYF
>few|NA|TRBJ1-1|TRBV6-2/TRBV6-3
TGTGCCAGCAGAGGATACACTGAAGCTTTCTTT
CASRGYTEAFF
>NA|NA|TRBJ2-2|TRBV18
TGTGCCAGCTCACCAGCTGCTATAGGGTCGACCGGGGAGCTGTATTTT
CASSPAAIGSTGELYF
>many|NA|TRBJ2-7|TRBV6-1
TGTGCCAGCACCGACGGGGGACGAAACTACGAGCAGTACTTC
CASTDGGRNYEQYF
>many|NA|TRBJ1-6|TRBV20-1
TGCAGTGCTAGAGGGTTGGCGGGGGCGGAATTTCCACCCCTCCACTTT
CSARGLAGAEFPPLHF
>few|TRBD1|TRBJ1-5|TRBV29-1
TGCAGCGCCACGGGACAGGGGGCAGGTCAGCCCCAGCATTTT
CSATGQGAGQPQHF
>many|TRBD1|TRBJ2-6|TRBV12-3/TRBV12-4
TGTGCCAGCAGTTATGACAGGGGGCTCTCTGGGGCCAACGTCCTGACTTTC
CASSYDRGLSGANVLTF
>few|NA|TRBJ2-7|TRBV24-1
TGTGCCACCAGTGATTACAGGTCATACGAGCAGTACTTC
CATSDYRSYEQYF
>many|TRBD1|TRBJ2-5|TRBV24-1
TGTGCCACCAGTGATCGACAGGGATTAGAGACCCAGTACTTC
CATSDRQGLETQYF
>NA|NA|TRBJ1-2|TRBV7-8
TGTGCCAGCAGCTTAGCGGGCAGGAACTATGGCTACACCTTC
CASSLAGRNYGYTF
>many|TRBD1|TRBJ1-2|TRBV5-1
TGCGCCAGCAGCCTCCCAGGGGGCGCAGGCGGCTACACCTTC
CASSLPGGAGGYTF
>NA|NA|TRBJ2-6|TRBV10-3
TGTGCCATCAGTGAGTCCCACGGACTGTCTGGGGCCAACGTCCTGACTTTC
CAISESHGLSGANVLTF
>many|NA|TRBJ1-2|TRBV7-6
TGTGCCAGCAACTTAGACCGGAATGGCTACACCTTC
CASNLDRNGYTF
>many|NA|TRBJ1-2|TRBV27
TGTGCCAGCAGTTTAAGCCCGGGAATCTATGGCTACACCTTC
CASSLSPGIYGYTF
>many|TRBD1|TRBJ1-1|TRBV28
TGTGCCAGCACCGACAGGGACAGGTTTATGAACACTGAAGCTTTCTTT
CASTDRDRFMNTEAFF
>few|TRBD2|TRBJ2-2|TRBV6-5
TGTGCCAGCAGTACTCCGGGACTAGACACCGGGGAGCTGTTTTTT
CASSTPGLDTGELFF
>many|NA|TRBJ1-3|TRBV2
TGTGCCAGCAGTGAACAGTCCCGCTCTGGAAACACCATATATTTT
CASSEQSRSGNTIYF
>many|NA|TRBJ1-2|TRBV6-5
TGTGCCAGCAGTTACAGAGGGACACAATCGTGGGGCTACACCTTC
CASSYRGTQSWGYTF
>many|TRBD2|TRBJ2-5|TRBV9
TGTGCCAGCACTGGTAAGCCGGGACTAGGAGAGACCCAGTACTTC
CASTGKPGLGETQYF
>many|NA|TRBJ1-2|TRBV27
TGTGCCAGCAGCCCCTTGGATGGGGATCGCTACACCTTC
CASSPLDGDRYTF
>many|TRBD2|TRBJ2-7|TRBV30
TGTGCCTGGAGTGTCGGCGGGGGGAGGTACGAGCAGTACTTC
CAWSVGGGRYEQYF
>many|TRBD2|TRBJ2-5|TRBV12-3/TRBV12-4
TGTGCCAGCAGTCCGGGACTAGCGGGGAGAATGGAGACCCAGTACTTC
CASSPGLAGRMETQYF
>many|NA|TRBJ1-5|TRBV7-9
TGTGCCAGCAGCTTAGGCCCCCACACAGGGCGGCTTCAGCCCCAGCATTTT
CASSLGPHTGRLQPQHF
>NA|NA|TRBJ1-1|TRBV2
TGTGCCAGCAGTGACCTAGGCGCTGAAGCTTTCTTT
CASSDLGAEAFF
>many|NA|TRBJ2-2|TRBV6-5
TGTGCCAGCAGCGGAACGTACACCGGGGAGCTGTTTTTT
CASSGTYTGELFF
>NA|NA|TRBJ2-2|TRBV7-9
TGTGCCAGCAGTCATCTTGCGTACGGGGAGCTGTTTTTT
CASSHLAYGELFF
>NA|NA|TRBJ2-5|TRBV6-1
TGTGCCAGCAGGGTCCGGGAAAGGAATTTTTTCGGGGAGACACAGTACTTC
CASRVRERNFFGETQYF
>NA|NA|TRBJ2-5|TRBV18
TGTGCCAGCTCACCATCCGGGGGTTTACCCCGGGAGACCCAGTACTTC
CASSPSGGLPRETQYF
>NA|TRBD2|TRBJ2-2|TRBV6-1
TGTGCCAGCACGGCGGGAGGGCCCTATACCGGGGAGCTGTTTTTT
CASTAGGPYTGELFF
>medium-sized|TRBD2|TRBJ2-5|TRBV7-2
TGTGCCAGCAGCCTCCAACTAGCGGGGGGGCCCGAGACCCAGTACTTC
CASSLQLAGGPETQYF